This T cell receptor (beta chain) was profiled in a study of blood T cell repertoires in COVID-19. Whole-study context: The United States, Italy and Spain provided the acute and convalescent COVID-19 samples.

This CDR3 has 17 residues. Germline V CDR1 and CDR2: MGHDK, SYGVNS. V lost 6 bases to trimming and J lost 0 bases, with 18 bases between them. Generated by immunoSEQ multiplex PCR, the TCRdb table keeps only in-frame clones and is missing some. The sample has approximately 200,000 clones; about nine tenths are singletons. This rearrangement joins TRBV25-1 to TRBJ2-1; D possibly corresponds to TRBD1 (6 bases). Source material: peripheral blood. This TCR came from a woman aged 50 to 60 with acute or convalescent COVID-19. CDR3 bases: TGTGCCAGCAGATCGGACCTTAACAGGGTCTCCTACAATGAGCAGTTCTTC. It encodes CASRSDLNRVSYNEQFF.